Detailed here is one T cell receptor (beta chain). As yet, its antigen is unknown. These data belong to a study of Graves' ophthalmopathy and Graves' hyperthyroidism. About the study: Prior to any treatment, peripheral blood was collected at the time of initial diagnosis.

Findings and caveats of the study: Sensitivity reached 70.59% and specificity just under 75% when the model predicted ophthalmopathy progression. Also, most clonotypes expanded in the thyroid above 0.001 frequency appeared in blood.

Amplification of TCR beta CDR3 regions used RNA transcripts. First-round RT-PCR with HTBI primers preceded a second-round multiplex PCR. TCRdb reprocessed the multiplex PCR reads via MiXCR and lists one record per CDR3 protein. The profile shows under 200,000 distinct CDR3 sequences, roughly two fifths of them singletons. Germline V gene lookup returns CDR1 MNHEY and CDR2 SVGEGT. Trimming removed 2 bases at V and 0 bases at J, with 7 bases between. The CDR3 runs 15 residues. The sequence was collected from a woman between 40 and 50 years old with Graves' ophthalmopathy. Sequenced: peripheral blood. The rearrangement uses TRBV6-2 or TRBV6-3 and TRBJ2-2; possibly TRBD1 for D (5 bases). The DNA of the CDR3 is TGTGCCAGCAGTTACAAGGGGACGAACACCGGGGAGCTGTTTTTT. Translating it yields CASSYKGTNTGELFF.